This entry lists 31 T cell receptor beta chains sequenced from one sample in a study of cytomegalovirus exposure and HLA in healthy donors. Primers: 60 Vbeta forward and 13 Jbeta reverse. Repertoires were generated with immunoSEQ multiplex PCR, while TCRdb's copy carries only in-frame clones and drops some. The sample contains 150,000 or so clones, 79% of which appear only once. Sequenced: PBMCs. These receptors all come from a young man in good health and CMV-seropositive.

The chain recombines TRBV4-1 with TRBJ1-6, with 8 bases identical to TRBD1. Germline CDR1 and CDR2: MGHRA and YSYEKL. This CDR3 has 15 residues. V gave up 2 bases and J gave up 7 bases; unmatched junction bases: 4. CDR3 nucleotide sequence: TGCGCCAGCAGCCAAAACAGGGGGACAAATTCACCCCTCCACTTT. It is translated as CASSQNRGTNSPLHF.

This CDR3 reads CASRSITGWNTGELFF. The CDR3 DNA follows: TGTGCCAGCAGATCAATTACAGGGTGGAACACCGGGGAGCTGTTTTTT. V usage is TRBV27 and J usage is TRBJ2-2; D may be TRBD1 (6 bases). The germline V gene encodes CDR1 MNHEY and CDR2 SMNVEV (reference sequence). The CDR3 totals 16 residues. Trimming cost V 6 bases and J 1 base, with 15 bases left between them.

The chain employs TRBV6-6 and TRBJ1-3, with D perhaps TRBD1 (5 bases). Trimming took 6 bases from V and 5 from J, leaving 8 bases between them. The CDR3 covers 12 residues. Germline loops: CDR1 MNHNY, CDR2 SVGAGI (reference sequence). CDR3 loop: CASRDIRNTIYF. CDR3 coding DNA: TGTGCCAGCAGGGACATTAGAAACACCATATATTTT.

The chain combines TRBV30 with TRBJ2-3; D might be TRBD1 (7 bases). Trimming pared 0 bases from V and 8 bases from J, leaving 12 bases between. Germline V gene lookup returns CDR1 GTSNPN and CDR2 SVGIG (reference sequence). The CDR3 is 13 amino acids. The CDR3 sequence is CAWSVRGASTQYF. DNA of the CDR3: TGTGCCTGGAGTGTCAGGGGGGCTAGTACGCAGTATTTT.

The V gene is TRBV2, the J gene TRBJ2-2, with 8 bases identical to TRBD2. CDR3 length: 17 residues. CDR1 is SNHLY and CDR2 is FYNNEI in the germline V gene. J lost 3 bases, V lost 5 bases, and 11 bases had no gene match. This CDR3 is CASSFLPGLGDTGELFF. For the CDR3, the DNA is TGTGCCAGCAGTTTCCTTCCGGGACTAGGGGACACCGGGGAGCTGTTTTTT.

The CDR3 spells CAWSRGGYEQYF. The CDR3 nucleotides read TGTGCCTGGAGTCGTGGAGGCTACGAGCAGTACTTC. The V call is TRBV30, the J call TRBJ2-7; TRBD2 is a possible D gene (5 bases). Germline CDR1 GTSNPN, CDR2 SVGIG (reference sequence). This CDR3 is built from 12 residues. Trimming left V 2 bases short and J 3 bases short, with 8 bases between.

The V gene is TRBV28, the J gene TRBJ1-5; D is perhaps TRBD1 (6 bases). The CDR3 runs 15 residues. Deletions cut 2 bases from V and 2 bases from J, with 10 bases between. CDR1 and CDR2 (germline): MDHEN, SYDVKM. DNA of the CDR3: TGTGCCAGCAGTTTAATGACAGGAGGCAATCAGCCCCAGCATTTT. This sequence encodes CASSLMTGGNQPQHF. The full variable domain, completed using reference TRBV28 and TRBJ1-5, is DVKVTQSSRYLVKRTGEKVFLECVQDMDHENMFWYRQDPGLGLRLIYFSYDVKMKEKGDIPEGYSVSREKKERFSLILESASTNQTSMYLCASSLMTGGNQPQHFGDGTRLSIL.

The chain combines TRBV28 with TRBJ1-3; D unclear. Trimming removed 2 bases at V and 0 bases at J, with 5 bases between. CDR1 is MDHEN, CDR2 SYDVKM, per germline. This CDR3 has 14 amino acids. The CDR3 region is CASSLLRSGNTIYF. CDR3 coding DNA: TGTGCCAGCAGTTTACTCCGCTCTGGAAACACCATATATTTT.

This sequence joins TRBV7-8 and TRBJ1-2, with D hard to call. Germline-derived CDR1 and CDR2 are SGHVS and FQNEAQ. The CDR3 runs to 13 residues. V was trimmed by 5 bases and J by 8 bases, leaving 15 bases between them. CDR3 residues: CASSPDTTGGYTF. As DNA, the CDR3 is TGTGCCAGCAGCCCAGACACGACGGGGGGCTACACCTTC.

The V call is TRBV29-1, the J call TRBJ1-2; D call uncertain. CDR3 length equals 15 residues. V was trimmed by 1 base and J by 6 bases, leaving 18 bases between them. The germline gives CDR1 SQVTM, CDR2 ANQGSEA. This chain's CDR3 is CSVEAPSALLNGYTF. The CDR3 DNA reads TGCAGCGTTGAAGCCCCAAGCGCCCTTCTGAATGGCTACACCTTC.

This chain connects TRBV28 to TRBJ2-7; TRBD2 aligns across 8 bases. Germline CDR1 MDHEN, CDR2 SYDVKM. J lost 2 bases, V lost 2 bases, and 11 bases had no gene match. The CDR3 runs 17 residues. CDR3: CASSLAASGFLAYEQYF. CDR3 coding DNA: TGTGCCAGCAGTTTAGCGGCTAGCGGGTTCCTAGCCTACGAGCAGTACTTC.

This chain joins TRBV11-2 and TRBJ1-1; D is undetermined. The CDR3 consists of 16 residues. CDR1 and CDR2 from the germline V gene are SGHAT and FQNNGV. Trimming removed 3 bases at V and 5 bases at J, with 19 bases between. The CDR3 region is CASSFGDRTLLTEAFF. The CDR3 DNA follows: TGTGCCAGCAGCTTCGGGGATCGGACCCTGCTTACTGAAGCTTTCTTT.

The chain combines TRBV21-1 with TRBJ2-1; no check of the table's D call, TRBD2, against the DNA was made. TRBV21-1 is a pseudogene. This CDR3 has 15 residues. For the CDR3, the DNA is TGTGCCAGCAGCAAAGTTGAGGGCATCTACAATGAGCAGTTCTTC. Its translation is CASSKVEGIYNEQFF.

The genes are TRBV19 and TRBJ1-1; D may be TRBD1 (6 bases). The CDR3 runs 12 residues. Germline lookup yields CDR1 LNHDA and CDR2 SQIVND (reference sequence). Between the trimmed V and J ends, which lost 7 bases and 10 bases, there was a span of 16 bases. The CDR3 coding sequence is TGTGCCAGTAAACAGGGCCTTGGGGTAGCTTTCTTT. The encoded protein is CASKQGLGVAFF.

The table lists this clone with a few counts. The chain joins TRBV27 to TRBJ2-3, with TRBD2 matching over 7 bases. The CDR3 runs to 15 residues. CDR1 is MNHEY and CDR2 is SMNVEV in the germline V gene (reference sequence). V shed 4 bases and J 2 bases; nucleotides not matched to a gene: 6. The CDR3 protein is CASSSLAAHTDTQYF. The CDR3 DNA sequence: TGTGCCAGCAGTTCGCTAGCGGCACACACAGATACGCAGTATTTT.

For the CDR3, the DNA is TGTGCCTGGAGTGGGGGACTAGCGGGGGCAGAGACCCAGTACTTC. Protein: CAWSGGLAGAETQYF. The chain has TRBV30 and TRBJ2-5; TRBD2 aligns across 14 bases. The CDR3 contains 15 residues. Germline assignment: CDR1 GTSNPN and CDR2 SVGIG (reference sequence). With 1 base clipped from V and 4 bases from J, the junction kept 2 bases outside the gene matches.

V and J are TRBV7-2 and TRBJ2-7, with 11 positions matching TRBD2. The V gene's germline CDR1 is SGHTA and CDR2 FQGNSA. Germline trimming cut 6 bases from V and 0 bases from J; bases unmatched to any gene: 4. The CDR3 extends over 15 amino acids. The CDR3 region has the DNA TGTGCCAGCAGTTCGGGACTAGCGGCCTCCTACGAGCAGTACTTC. Encoded protein: CASSSGLAASYEQYF.

V is TRBV9 and J is TRBJ2-5, with 7 bases fitting TRBD1. The length of the CDR3 is 16 residues. Germline CDR1 is SGDLS and CDR2 is YYNGEE. J was trimmed by 5 bases and V by 4 bases; bases with no gene match: 14. In DNA, the CDR3 is TGTGCCAGCAGCTCTACCGGGACAGTCTCGACTGAGACCCAGTACTTC. This translates into CASSSTGTVSTETQYF.

The rearrangement joins TRBV14 to TRBJ1-1; D might be TRBD1 (5 bases). Germline CDR1 SGHDN, CDR2 FVKESK. V lost 3 bases to trimming and J lost 5 bases, with 10 bases between them. The CDR3 totals 13 residues. As DNA, the CDR3 is TGTGCCAGCAGCCATTCAGGGAGGACTGAAGCTTTCTTT. Encoded protein: CASSHSGRTEAFF.

V usage is TRBV4-3 and J usage is TRBJ2-5; 8 bases are shared with TRBD2. The J call may be faulty, since TRBJ2-7 better matches the DNA end. The CDR3 length is 16 residues. Germline V gives CDR1 LGHNA, CDR2 YSLEER. The chain's CDR3 is CASSLGRGGSSYEQYF. The CDR3 bases are TGCGCCAGCAGCCTAGGTCGGGGGGGGAGCTCCTACGAGCAGTACTTC.

The chain couples TRBV6-5 to TRBJ1-2, with a tentative D call TRBD1 (5 bases). The CDR3 spans 14 residues. Trimming cost V 8 bases and J 4 bases, with 17 bases left between them. CDR1 MNHEY and CDR2 SVGAGI come from the germline V gene. CDR3: CASGDRSAVYGYTF. CDR3 coding DNA: TGTGCCAGCGGTGACAGATCCGCGGTCTATGGCTACACCTTC.

The V call is TRBV2, the J call TRBJ1-6; 7 bases align to TRBD1. With V trimmed by 1 base and J by 9 bases, 9 bases remained unmatched. From germline, CDR1 is SNHLY and CDR2 FYNNEI. The CDR3 covers 16 residues. The CDR3 loop is CASSEGTGKLSSPLHF. CDR3 nucleotides: TGTGCCAGCAGTGAAGGGACAGGAAAATTATCTTCACCCCTCCACTTT.

This chain joins TRBV19 and TRBJ2-1, with TRBD1 matching over 7 bases. CDR3 size: 14 residues. Looked up from germline, CDR1 is LNHDA and CDR2 is SQIVND (reference sequence). V gave up 7 bases and J gave up 8 bases; unmatched junction bases: 11. CDR3 coding DNA: TGTGCCAGTACCCTGACAGGGAGTTACCATGAGCAGTTCTTC. Encoded protein: CASTLTGSYHEQFF.

The V gene is TRBV4-2, the J gene TRBJ2-2; maybe TRBD1 (5 bases). The germline gives CDR1 LGHNA, CDR2 YNFKEQ. V was cut by 3 bases and J by 6 bases, with 17 bases left in between. The CDR3 runs 16 residues. Here the CDR3 reads CASSHWTTGRSGELFF. The CDR3 nucleotides are TGTGCCAGCAGCCATTGGACAACCGGAAGGTCCGGGGAGCTGTTTTTT.

V is TRBV5-1 and J is TRBJ2-3, with 12 bases lining up with TRBD2. Trimming cost V 3 bases and J 7 bases; bases outside gene matches: 9. The CDR3 sequence is 16 residues long. Germline V CDR1 and CDR2: SGHRS, YFSETQ. The CDR3 sequence is CASSSTSGGQTYTQYF. The CDR3, as DNA: TGCGCCAGCAGCTCGACTAGCGGGGGCCAAACCTATACGCAGTATTTT.

V gene TRBV29-1 combines with J gene TRBJ1-1; 9 bases match TRBD1. V shed 7 bases and J 3 bases; nucleotides not matched to a gene: 9. There are 14 residues in the CDR3. Per germline, CDR1 SQVTM and CDR2 ANQGSEA. CDR3 sequence (DNA): TGCAGCGCGCGGACAGGGGCCCTTGACACTGAAGCTTTCTTT. It codes for CSARTGALDTEAFF.

V and J are TRBV7-2 and TRBJ1-2; 9 nucleotides align to TRBD1. The CDR3 has 14 residues. Germline V CDR1 and CDR2: SGHTA, FQGNSA. The junction had 7 bases not matched to a gene; V was cut back by 3 bases and J by 8 bases. DNA of the CDR3: TGTGCCAGCAGCTTGCGACAGGGGGGTAACGGCTACACCTTC. Translated, it gives CASSLRQGGNGYTF.

V is TRBV28 and J is TRBJ1-1; perhaps TRBD1 as D (5 bases). This CDR3 is built from 12 residues. Trimming shortened V by 6 bases and J by 10 bases, and 15 bases separated the two germline ends. Germline assignment: CDR1 MDHEN and CDR2 SYDVKM. The CDR3 is CASSPVWGAAFF. The CDR3 coding sequence is TGTGCCAGCAGCCCAGTTTGGGGCGCAGCTTTCTTT.

This chain connects TRBV4-3 to TRBJ1-1, with D possibly TRBD1 on 6 matching bases. The CDR3 length is 15 residues. V lost 0 bases, J lost 3 bases, and 11 bases lay in between. The germline gives CDR1 LGHNA, CDR2 YSLEER. CDR3 sequence (DNA): TGCGCCAGCAGCCAAGAATGGCAGGGGCACACTGAAGCTTTCTTT. Residues: CASSQEWQGHTEAFF.

This clone was recorded a few times. As DNA, the CDR3 is TGTGCCAGCAGACTACAGGGGAGAGATGGCTACACCTTC. Its protein is CASRLQGRDGYTF. This chain links TRBV27 with TRBJ1-2; 7 bases match TRBD1. Germline V lookup: CDR1 MNHEY, CDR2 SMNVEV (reference sequence). The CDR3 spans 13 residues. V lost 6 bases and J lost 6; bases outside the gene matches: 7.

This sequence joins TRBV5-1 and TRBJ1-1; D unclear. With 3 bases removed from V and 0 bases from J, the gap between germline ends came to 9 bases. Germline lookup yields CDR1 SGHRS and CDR2 YFSETQ. The CDR3 runs to 14 residues. CDR3 sequence reads: CASSSDGMNTEAFF. The CDR3 region has the DNA TGCGCCAGCAGCTCGGACGGGATGAACACTGAAGCTTTCTTT. The full variable domain, rest sourced from reference TRBV5-1 and TRBJ1-1, is KAGVTQTPRYLIKTRGQQVTLSCSPISGHRSVSWYQQTPGQGLQFLFEYFSETQRNKGNFPGRFSGRQFSNSRSEMNVSTLELGDSALYLCASSSDGMNTEAFFGQGTRLTVV.